The T cell receptor (beta chain) described here comes from a study of cytomegalovirus exposure and HLA in healthy donors. Study summary: In a later analysis, the 110 or so validation repertoires were reported to have used the same platform as the 600 to 800 first-cohort repertoires. Study-level results: Three CMV-associated chains were confirmed in vitro to be specific for CMV antigens. Despite most TCR sequences being rare, some public TCRs occurred in many donors. The study recorded 164 TCR beta chains that were cytomegalovirus-associated.

As concerns this clone: The antigen is undetermined.

V shed 5 bases, J shed 1 base, and the junction held 7 bases outside the gene matches. In germline, CDR1 is SGHTA, CDR2 FQGNSA. The CDR3 spans 15 residues. Sequencing was performed with immunoSEQ multiplex PCR; in TCRdb, only in-frame clones are kept and a portion is missing. The sample yields hundreds of thousands of clones, less than 90% seen once. V usage is TRBV7-2 and J usage is TRBJ1-1, with 7 bases matching TRBD1. The sequenced sample consisted of PBMCs. The sequence derives from a man younger than 35 in good health and CMV-seropositive. The CDR3 coding sequence is TGTGCCAGCAGCGGGGCCGGGACAGAGAACACTGAAGCTTTCTTT. Its translation: CASSGAGTENTEAFF. Using reference TRBV7-2 and TRBJ1-1 for the parts outside the CDR3, the full variable domain is GAGVSQSPSNKVTEKGKDVELRCDPISGHTALYWYRQSLGQGLEFLIYFQGNSAPDKSGLPSDRFSAERTGGSVSTLTIQRTQQEDSAVYLCASSGAGTENTEAFFGQGTRLTVV.